A single sample gave rise to the 3 T cell receptor beta chains below, sequenced in a study of OX40 agonist ivuxolimab in advanced cancers. The data were produced by immunoSEQ multiplex PCR, yet TCRdb's version contains in-frame clones alone and is incomplete. The repertoire holds 95,000 to 150,000 clones, with roughly 95% as singletons. The specimen comprised CD4+ or CD8+ T cells sorted from blood, sampled in a trial of the OX40 agonist ivuxolimab. The receptors stem from an adult with an advanced solid tumor such as melanoma, head and neck, liver or kidney cancer.

V is TRBV2 and J is TRBJ2-2; TRBD1 matches 7 bases. The germline V gene encodes CDR1 SNHLY and CDR2 FYNNEI. V shed 6 bases, J shed 4 bases, and the junction held 5 bases outside the gene matches. The CDR3 is made up of 14 amino acids. The CDR3 DNA follows: TGTGCCAGCAGGGACAGGACTGTCACCGGGGAGCTGTTTTTT. Its protein is CASRDRTVTGELFF.

This chain joins TRBV19 and TRBJ2-3; 8 nucleotides align to TRBD2. J gave up 3 bases and V 10 bases, and 9 bases lay outside the gene matches. CDR3 length: 14 amino acids. In germline, CDR1 is LNHDA, CDR2 SQIVND (reference sequence). The CDR3 region is CATRPGLGTDTQYF. The CDR3 DNA sequence: TGTGCCACCAGGCCGGGACTAGGAACAGATACGCAGTATTTT.

This clone appeared once. The chain recombines TRBV11-3 with TRBJ2-2; D call uncertain. The CDR3 consists of 13 residues. V lost 1 base, J lost 10 bases, and 10 bases lay in between. Germline CDR1 is SGHNT and CDR2 is YENEEA. The CDR3 here is CASSLGPPEELFF. CDR3 DNA: TGTGCCAGCAGCTTAGGCCCCCCAGAGGAGCTGTTTTTT.